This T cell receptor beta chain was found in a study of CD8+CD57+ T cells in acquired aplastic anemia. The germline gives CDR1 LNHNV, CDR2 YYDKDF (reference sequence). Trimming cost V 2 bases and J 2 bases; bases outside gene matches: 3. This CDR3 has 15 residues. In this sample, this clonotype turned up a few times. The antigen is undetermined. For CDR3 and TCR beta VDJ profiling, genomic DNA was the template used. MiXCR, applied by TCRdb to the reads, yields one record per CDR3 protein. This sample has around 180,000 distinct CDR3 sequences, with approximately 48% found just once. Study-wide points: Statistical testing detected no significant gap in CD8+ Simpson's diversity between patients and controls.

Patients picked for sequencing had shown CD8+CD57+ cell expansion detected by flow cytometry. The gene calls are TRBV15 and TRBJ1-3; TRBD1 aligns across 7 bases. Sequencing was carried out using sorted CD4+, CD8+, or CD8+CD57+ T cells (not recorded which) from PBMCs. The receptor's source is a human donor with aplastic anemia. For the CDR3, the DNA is TGTGCCACCAGCAGACACAGGGGAGCTGGAAACACCATATATTTT. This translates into CATSRHRGAGNTIYF.